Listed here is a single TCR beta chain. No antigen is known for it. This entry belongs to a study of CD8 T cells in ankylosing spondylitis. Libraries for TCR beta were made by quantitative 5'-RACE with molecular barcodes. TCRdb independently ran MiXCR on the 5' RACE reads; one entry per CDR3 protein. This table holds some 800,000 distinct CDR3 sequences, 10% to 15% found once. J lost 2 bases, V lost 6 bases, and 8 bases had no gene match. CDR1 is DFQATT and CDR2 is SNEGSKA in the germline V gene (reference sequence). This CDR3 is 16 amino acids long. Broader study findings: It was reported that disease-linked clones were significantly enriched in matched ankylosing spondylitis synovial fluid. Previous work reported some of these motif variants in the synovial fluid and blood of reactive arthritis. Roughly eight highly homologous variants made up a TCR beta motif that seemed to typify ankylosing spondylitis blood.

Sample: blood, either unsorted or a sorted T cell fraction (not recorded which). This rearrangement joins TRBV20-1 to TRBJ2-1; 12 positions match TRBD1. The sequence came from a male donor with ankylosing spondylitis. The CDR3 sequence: CSAGSGTGGTYNEQFF. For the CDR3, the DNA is TGCAGTGCCGGGTCGGGGACAGGGGGCACCTACAATGAGCAGTTCTTC.